This T cell receptor beta chain was recorded in a study of blood T cell repertoires in COVID-19. For the study at large: Both acute and convalescent COVID-19 samples were obtained from the United States, Italy and Spain. Sample material is recorded as cDNA or gDNA derived from T cells, B-cell-depleted T cells, or PBMCs.

Method: immunoSEQ multiplex PCR; TCRdb's copy keeps in-frame clones and lacks some. The sample lists hundreds of thousands of clones; around nine tenths were seen once. The CDR3 loop spans 14 amino acids. V was shortened by 7 bases and J by 6 bases, with 17 bases between the two germline ends. CDR1 is SGHRS and CDR2 is YFSETQ in the germline V gene. Sequencing was performed on peripheral blood. The receptor was derived from a man aged 18 to 35 with active or convalescent COVID-19. The chain recombines TRBV5-1 with TRBJ2-1; tentative D call: TRBD1 (6 bases). Written as DNA, the CDR3 is TGCGCCAGCGACACTGGACAGCTAGGCAATGAGCAGTTCTTC. It translates to CASDTGQLGNEQFF.